This T cell receptor (beta chain) was recovered during a study of T cells in Graves' hyperthyroidism and ophthalmopathy (dated by TCRdb to between 2017 and 2020). With respect to the entire study: Peripheral blood was sampled at the time of initial diagnosis, prior to any treatment. After blood sampling, hyperthyroidism patients were treated with methimazole at a starting dose of 30 mg daily, and ophthalmopathy patients were treated with high-dose intravenous methylprednisolone. Prospective prediction of ophthalmopathy was tested in an independent validation cohort consisting of 18 hyperthyroidism patients and over 15 patients who later progressed to ophthalmopathy. The 100 or so discovery patients were randomly divided into training and test sets at a 7:3 ratio. Thyroid tissue and blood T-cell repertoires from roughly six Graves' hyperthyroidism patients were also compared in the study. The paper reports TCR Vbeta CDR3 sequencing of more than 120 peripheral blood samples: around 41 ophthalmopathy, 75 to 80 hyperthyroidism and about 17 progressor patients. TCR V-J signatures able to tell the groups apart were searched for in a discovery cohort of 95 or so patients, of whom 40 to 45 had Graves' ophthalmopathy and 55 to 60 had stable Graves' hyperthyroidism.

Amplification of TCR beta CDR3 regions was carried out from RNA transcripts. The TCR CDR3 was subjected to a first round of RT-PCR using the HTBI primer set and the Qiagen OneStep RT-PCR kit. Libraries were constructed in a second round of multiplex PCR, after which size selection and purification were performed. The libraries were sequenced on an Illumina HiSeq2000 using paired-end 100 bp reads. The paper's processing steps were these. SOAPnuke was used to process the raw data, throwing out any read that contained adapters or uncalled bases, had a mean Phred below 15, or lacked an exact constant-primer or identifier match. High-quality paired reads were merged using COPE v1.2.5, and each unique nucleotide sequence was defined as a clonotype. MiTCR v1.1 was used to align clonotypes to the IMGT TRBV, TRBD and TRBJ reference segments. Analysis was restricted to V-J combinations with a frequency above 0.0001, which covered about 99% of repertoires. The TCS score was defined as the ratio of F50 (clonal expansion) to E x V (chaos), calculated using BLOSUM62-based TCRdist between CDR3 peptides within each V-J. Welch's t-statistics and random forest reduced around 510 V-J features to 13, which were used in a naive Bayes classifier (R e1071). Clones were called with MiXCR by TCRdb after fastp trimmed the public reads at Q25, and only in-frame beta chains were retained. Records with the same CDR3 protein are collapsed into one entry carrying the most frequent genes and DNA. The V and J calls were determined by TCRdb, not by the authors. Within this sample are some 620,000 distinct CDR3 sequences, with around 15% of them counted one time only. Approximately 3.8% of the sample comes from the top ten.

At least ten counts were recorded for this clonotype. This clone's antigen is unknown. No base qualities exist here, and no much larger clone lies one base off it. Results the study describes overall, beyond this receptor: During validation, the model predicted progression to ophthalmopathy a median of around 6 months ahead of onset, with almost 71% sensitivity and around 73% specificity. Ophthalmopathy was separated from stable hyperthyroidism by a 13 V-J signature model, with approximately 90% sensitivity and just over 81% specificity obtained in cross-validation and 80%/75% obtained in testing. Blood samples also contained most of the expanded thyroid clonotypes (frequency above 0.001), which suggests that blood repertoires may reflect thyroid immune responses. Sample size was not statistically predetermined, and investigators were not blinded to group allocation.

Graves' hyperthyroidism was defined as stable when no progression to ophthalmopathy occurred over 18 months of follow-up. The hyperthyroidism patients were between 18 and 65 years old and newly diagnosed, with a disease duration of less than 2 months. Exclusion was applied to patients with uncontrolled infections, other autoimmune diseases, pregnancy or lactation. Clinical symptoms, serum thyroxine and TRAb, thyroid ultrasound, and orbital computed tomography formed the basis for the diagnoses. PBMCs were isolated from 7.5 to 10 ml of fresh peripheral blood by Ficoll-Paque density gradient centrifugation. Trizol reagent was used to extract total RNA, and RNA quality was then checked on an Agilent 2100 Bioanalyzer. Material: blood. The clonotype was recovered from a woman in her thirties with Graves' hyperthyroidism.

Here is the DNA: TGTGCCAGCAGTACCTGGGCGGATACCAGGGAGACCCAGTACTTC. Its amino acids are CASSTWADTRETQYF. The rearranged segments are TRBV6-1 and TRBJ2-5; the D gene remains uncertain. Between the V and J ends, shortened by 5 bases and 5 bases respectively, the junction contains 18 bases. CDR1 MNHNS and CDR2 SASEGT are derived from the germline V gene. The cysteine opens and the phenylalanine closes a CDR3 of 15 amino acids. Only the CDR3 region is kept as DNA, spanning 45 bases read in frame from base 1.